This T cell receptor beta chain was captured by sequencing in a study of blood T cell repertoires in COVID-19. About the study: Researchers got acute and convalescent COVID-19 samples from the United States, Italy and Spain. The analysed material was cDNA or gDNA that came from T cells, B-cell-depleted T cells, or PBMCs.

Seattle cases were enrolled at active infection and followed longitudinally. The germline gives CDR1 SGHNT, CDR2 YYREEE (reference sequence). The CDR3 sequence is 15 residues long. V was trimmed by 2 bases and J by 4 bases, leaving 13 bases between them. Original handling: For nucleated cells, counts were estimated from reference gene primer amplification. Here immunoSEQ multiplex PCR was the method, and the copy in TCRdb shows in-frame clones only, minus some. The DNA gave D and trimming, while V, J and clone size come from that table. This table holds roughly 140,000 clones, 75% to 90% found once. The chain combines TRBV5-4 with TRBJ2-1; D not resolved. What was sequenced was peripheral blood. The clonotype originates from a woman in her sixties with COVID-19, enrolled during active disease. Here the CDR3 reads CASSLDARDYNEQFF. Written as DNA, the CDR3 is TGTGCCAGCAGCTTAGATGCAAGAGATTACAATGAGCAGTTCTTC.